Shown below are 6 T cell receptor beta chains from a single sample sequenced in a study of human T cells and chemical hapten exposure. TCRdb passed the RACE reads through MiXCR, listing each CDR3 protein once. The profile shows about 350,000 distinct CDR3 sequences, around 6% of them singletons. The time point here: patch test 2, 6 weeks after DPC sensitization. Treatment noted: therapeutic diphenylcyclopropenone sensitization with weekly scalp DPC. The specimen comprised whole blood, sampled in connection with sensitization to the hapten diphenylcyclopropenone (DPC). The source of these receptors is a woman aged 18-29 years with alopecia areata. Some clones in this sample may be carry-over from other donors' samples.

This clonotype was observed many times. The rearrangement joins TRBV12-3 or TRBV12-4 to TRBJ1-5, with D unresolved. Trimming left V 5 bases short and J 7 bases short, with 12 bases between. The CDR3 contains 13 residues. CDR3 loop: CASSLEYGQPQHF. CDR3 sequence (DNA): TGTGCCAGCAGTCTTGAGTATGGACAGCCCCAGCATTTT.

This clonotype showed up just a few times. The rearrangement uses TRBV6-2 or TRBV6-3 and TRBJ2-1; the D is unclear. The length of the CDR3 is 15 residues. V was trimmed by 2 bases and J by 2 bases, leaving 10 bases between them. Per germline, CDR1 MNHEY and CDR2 SVGEGT. The CDR3 here is CASSYRAFPYNEQFF. In nucleotides, the CDR3 is TGTGCCAGCAGTTACCGAGCTTTCCCCTACAATGAGCAGTTCTTC.

This clonotype was found a few times. This chain uses TRBV6-1 with TRBJ1-1; D is unresolved. V lost 8 bases and J lost 6, with 4 bases in between. CDR3 length: 9 residues. Germline CDR1 MNHNS, CDR2 SASEGT. CDR3 DNA: TGTGCCAGCGGTCCTGAAGCTTTCTTT. The encoded protein is CASGPEAFF.

This clonotype was counted at least ten times. The rearrangement links TRBV5-1 to TRBJ2-5; 7 bases are shared with TRBD1. Looked up from germline, CDR1 is SGHRS and CDR2 is YFSETQ. After removal of 2 bases from V and 2 bases from J, the junction contained 9 bases not matched to a gene. The CDR3 totals 16 residues. The CDR3 sequence is CASSFQTGVLQETQYF. DNA of the CDR3: TGCGCCAGCAGCTTCCAAACAGGGGTTTTACAAGAGACCCAGTACTTC.

This clonotype was detected only a few times. The CDR3 region has the DNA TGCGCCAGCAGCCAGGTAGACCTCGTCATCTACAATGAGCAGTTCTTC. Translating it yields CASSQVDLVIYNEQFF. The chain combines TRBV4-1 with TRBJ2-1; D is unclear. The CDR3 spans 16 residues. Germline CDR1 reads MGHRA; CDR2 reads YSYEKL. Trimming left V 3 bases short and J 3 bases short, with 15 bases between.

The rearrangement joins TRBV2 to TRBJ2-2, with D perhaps TRBD1 or TRBD2 (5 bases each). With 7 bases removed from V and 5 bases from J, the gap between germline ends came to 11 bases. The CDR3 length is 13 residues. Germline V gene sequence: CDR1 SNHLY, CDR2 FYNNEI. The CDR3 reads CASKGDGTGELFF. The CDR3 DNA reads as TGTGCCAGCAAAGGGGACGGAACCGGGGAGCTGTTTTTT.